The next 29 T cell receptor beta chains were all read from a single sample in a study of Ad26.COV2.S vaccination and SARS-CoV-2 variants (dated by TCRdb to about 2021). The library was made by the immunoSEQ multiplex PCR assay. The immuneACCESS repertoire file appears here via TCRdb, limited to in-frame rearrangements. These files lack a portion of the clones; in checked studies, under half of the deficit traces to unresolved V genes, and the cause of the others is not known. Counted in this sample were approximately 480,000 clones; roughly nine tenths of them appeared once. The ten biggest clones cover roughly 12% of the sample. The sample's treatment or condition label, in plain terms: around 19 received Ad26.COV2.S at low or high dose, single or two shots; about 5 received placebo; per-sample allocation not given. For vaccine and placebo recipients, repertoires were sequenced using samples collected on day 63 after the first injection.

The sequencing used peripheral blood, collected in a trial of Ad26.COV2.S vaccine versus placebo. These TCRs come from a person aged 18-65 years who received the Ad26.COV2.S COVID-19 vaccine or a placebo.

This chain connects TRBV6-5 to TRBJ1-1; 7 bases line up with TRBD1. Trimming took 10 bases from V and 0 from J; bases not matched to a gene: 5. There are 13 residues in the CDR3. The germline CDR1 and CDR2 sequences are MNHEY and SVGAGI. The CDR3 nucleotides are TGTGCCACCCGGGACAGACTGAACACTGAAGCTTTCTTT. This encodes CATRDRLNTEAFF.

The gene calls are TRBV6-6 and TRBJ2-7; 13 nucleotides agree with TRBD2. The CDR3 sequence is 13 residues long. The junction had 1 base not matched to a gene; V was cut back by 8 bases and J by 3 bases. Germline V lookup: CDR1 MNHNY, CDR2 SVGAGI (reference sequence). CDR3 sequence (DNA): TGTGCCAGCCGGACTAGCGGGAGCTACGAGCAGTACTTC. Amino acids: CASRTSGSYEQYF.

The V call is TRBV6-6, the J call TRBJ2-1; TRBD2 matches 8 bases. The V gene's germline CDR1 is MNHNY and CDR2 SVGAGI (reference sequence). J lost 8 bases, V lost 5 bases, and 8 bases had no gene match. The CDR3 consists of 14 residues. The CDR3 nucleotides are TGTGCCAGCAGTGAGCCGACTAGCGCCTATGAGCAGTTCTTC. It codes for CASSEPTSAYEQFF.

The chain has TRBV27 and TRBJ2-5; TRBD1 agrees at 7 bases. Trimming at V came to 7 bases and at J to 7 bases, leaving 9 bases not matched to a gene. The CDR3 has 13 residues. CDR1 and CDR2 (germline): MNHEY, SMNVEV (reference sequence). The CDR3, as DNA: TGTGCCAGCACTCCCCAAAGGGGGCGGACCCAGTACTTC. Residues: CASTPQRGRTQYF.

In its sample, this clone was seen a few times. The chain couples TRBV4-3 to TRBJ1-2; perhaps TRBD1 as D (6 bases). The V and J ends lost 1 base and 3 bases respectively, with 18 bases between them. The CDR3 loop spans 17 amino acids. Looked up from germline, CDR1 is LGHNA and CDR2 is YSLEER. The CDR3 bases are TGCGCCAGCAGCCAAGGGTGGCTCACAGGGAGGCACTATGGCTACACCTTC. Translated: CASSQGWLTGRHYGYTF.

The chain links TRBV19 to TRBJ2-1; a weak D match, TRBD1 (5 bases). This CDR3 is 14 amino acids long. Trimming took off 3 bases at V and 12 bases at J, with 18 bases between the two ends. Per germline, CDR1 LNHDA and CDR2 SQIVND (reference sequence). CDR3 nucleotide sequence: TGTGCCAGTAGTATCGATGGGGCCTTTGTGCGGCAGTTCTTC. Translated: CASSIDGAFVRQFF. The complete variable domain, with remaining parts taken from reference TRBV19 and TRBJ2-1, reads DGGITQSPKYLFRKEGQNVTLSCEQNLNHDAMYWYRQDPGQGLRLIYYSQIVNDFQKGDIAEGYSVSREKKESFPLTVTSAQKNPTAFYLCASSIDGAFVRQFFGPGTRLTVL.

The chain couples TRBV12-3 or TRBV12-4 to TRBJ2-5; no firm D call. The V and J ends lost 3 bases and 4 bases respectively, with 3 bases between them. This CDR3 is 11 amino acids long. The CDR3 nucleotides are TGTGCCAGCAGTTTTATAGAGACCCAGTACTTC. Amino acids: CASSFIETQYF.

This clone was detected only a few times. This chain connects TRBV18 to TRBJ1-4, with D unclear. The length of the CDR3 is 16 residues. The germline gives CDR1 KGHSH, CDR2 LQKENI. V was shortened by 3 bases and J by 0 bases, with 11 bases between the two germline ends. This chain's CDR3 is CASSPFKNPTNEKLFF. CDR3 nucleotide sequence: TGTGCCAGCTCACCCTTTAAAAACCCAACTAATGAAAAACTGTTTTTT.

The chain carries TRBV30 and TRBJ2-3, with D tentatively TRBD1 or TRBD2 (5 bases each). Germline V gene sequence: CDR1 GTSNPN, CDR2 SVGIG (reference sequence). This CDR3 region has 13 residues. V lost 4 bases and J 2 bases, leaving 10 bases between the germline ends. CDR3 DNA sequence: TGTGCCTGGACTGAGGGACCCACAGATACGCAGTATTTT. Translating gives CAWTEGPTDTQYF.

This clone turned up a few times. This specimen includes other DNA sequences encoding the same CDR3. J is TRBJ1-1 and V is TRBV9; the D is unclear. Germline CDR1 is SGDLS and CDR2 is YYNGEE. Trimming left V 0 bases short and J 0 bases short, with 3 bases between. The CDR3 loop spans 13 amino acids. CDR3 amino acids: CASSVDLNTEAFF. CDR3 DNA: TGTGCCAGCAGCGTAGATTTGAACACTGAAGCTTTCTTT.

The J gene is TRBJ2-5, the V gene TRBV29-1, with D possibly matching TRBD1 (6 bases). V shed 6 bases and J shed 2 bases, with 13 bases lying between them. Looked up from germline, CDR1 is SQVTM and CDR2 is ANQGSEA. This CDR3 comprises 13 residues. In DNA form, the CDR3 reads TGCAGCGTGAACCGGGACAATCAAGAGACCCAGTACTTC. It codes for CSVNRDNQETQYF.

The chain uses TRBV5-1 and TRBJ1-2; no clear D. Trimming removed 0 bases from V and 0 bases from J, with 6 bases in between. The CDR3 length is 14 residues. Germline-derived CDR1 and CDR2 are SGHRS and YFSETQ. In DNA form, the CDR3 reads TGCGCCAGCAGCTTGGCACAGCCTAACTATGGCTACACCTTC. Its translation: CASSLAQPNYGYTF.

The chain combines TRBV10-3 with TRBJ1-1; D unclear. The CDR3 length is 13 residues. Germline lookup yields CDR1 ENHRY and CDR2 SYGVKD. V was cut by 5 bases and J by 3 bases, with 10 bases left in between. The CDR3 bases are TGTGCCATCAGTAGAGACGCGGACACTGAAGCTTTCTTT. This sequence encodes CAISRDADTEAFF.

This chain connects TRBV4-3 to TRBJ2-1; 7 bases agree with TRBD1. Germline V gives CDR1 LGHNA, CDR2 YSLEER. The CDR3 has 14 amino acids. J gave up 9 bases and V 1 base, and 6 bases lay outside the gene matches. This chain's CDR3 is CASSQGTGWGEQFF. The DNA of the CDR3 is TGCGCCAGCAGCCAAGGGACAGGCTGGGGTGAGCAGTTCTTC.

This sequence joins TRBV30 and TRBJ1-3; D remains ambiguous. Germline values: CDR1 GTSNPN, CDR2 SVGIG (reference sequence). With 3 bases removed from V and 2 bases from J, the gap between germline ends came to 11 bases. CDR3 size: 14 residues. The CDR3 nucleotides read TGTGCCTGGAGCCCTACCCGGCCTGGAAACACCATATATTTT. Translating gives CAWSPTRPGNTIYF.

V usage is TRBV10-3 and J usage is TRBJ1-2; D is undetermined. CDR1 and CDR2 (germline): ENHRY, SYGVKD. Trimming stripped 2 bases from V and 1 base from J, with 11 bases between. The CDR3 runs 15 residues. The CDR3 loop is CAISEGLSSNYGYTF. The CDR3 DNA reads as TGTGCCATCAGTGAGGGCCTCTCGAGTAACTATGGCTACACCTTC.

This chain uses TRBV19 with TRBJ1-2, with D uncertain. V was pared by 3 bases and J by 0 bases, with 11 bases between. There are 15 residues in the CDR3. Germline V CDR1 and CDR2: LNHDA, SQIVND (reference sequence). CDR3 region: CASSIPARTNYGYTF. CDR3 coding DNA: TGTGCCAGTAGTATCCCCGCGCGGACTAACTATGGCTACACCTTC.

This rearrangement joins TRBV6-2 or TRBV6-3 to TRBJ2-7; 7 positions match TRBD1. This CDR3 has 12 residues. Germline assignment: CDR1 MNHEY and CDR2 SVGEGT. Trimming removed 6 bases from V and 11 bases from J; junction bases left unmatched: 10. The CDR3 coding sequence is TGTGCCAGCAGCCAGGGCAGACAGGGAGAGTACTTC. Protein sequence: CASSQGRQGEYF.

The CDR3 nucleotides read TGTGCCAGCAGTCGCGTCCCCTCGGACAGGGTCAGGGGCTACACCTTC. Encoded protein: CASSRVPSDRVRGYTF. V is TRBV28 and J is TRBJ1-2, with 8 bases matching TRBD1. V shed 5 bases and J 8 bases; nucleotides not matched to a gene: 16. The germline V gene encodes CDR1 MDHEN and CDR2 SYDVKM. CDR3 length: 16 residues.

This chain joins TRBV27 and TRBJ1-2; 7 nucleotides agree with TRBD1. Germline CDR1 reads MNHEY; CDR2 reads SMNVEV (reference sequence). The trim removed 5 bases at V and 4 bases at J, leaving 7 bases unmatched. This CDR3 is 14 amino acids long. The CDR3 bases are TGTGCCAGCAGTCTCCAGGGGGGGATCTATGGCTACACCTTC. This sequence encodes CASSLQGGIYGYTF.

The rearrangement links TRBV29-1 to TRBJ1-1; a possible D gene is TRBD1 (6 bases). The CDR3 is 12 amino acids. The germline V and J ends were trimmed by 6 bases and 4 bases, with 12 bases remaining between them. Germline CDR1 and CDR2: SQVTM and ANQGSEA. Here the CDR3 reads CSVTGWGTEAFF. The CDR3 region has the DNA TGCAGCGTAACAGGGTGGGGCACTGAAGCTTTCTTT. The full variable domain, in which reference TRBV29-1 and TRBJ1-1 provide the parts outside the CDR3, is SAVISQKPSRDICQRGTSLTIQCQVDSQVTMMFWYRQQPGQSLTLIATANQGSEATYESGFVIDKFPISRPNLTFSTLTVSNMSPEDSSIYLCSVTGWGTEAFFGQGTRLTVV.

The chain employs TRBV19 and TRBJ2-1; 10 nucleotides match TRBD2. V was clipped by 5 bases and J by 6 bases; unmatched bases: 13. The CDR3 is 17 amino acids. Germline-derived CDR1 and CDR2 are LNHDA and SQIVND (reference sequence). CDR3 sequence (DNA): TGTGCCAGTAGTCGTGGTCGGAGACTAGCGGGCCTCAATGAGCAGTTCTTC. Its protein is CASSRGRRLAGLNEQFF.

This CDR3 reads CASSEQRFDHEQYF. In DNA form, the CDR3 reads TGTGCCAGCAGCGAACAGCGGTTTGACCACGAGCAGTACTTC. V usage is TRBV7-2 and J usage is TRBJ2-7, with a possible D match to TRBD2 (5 bases). The CDR3 is 14 amino acids. The V gene lost 5 bases and the J gene lost 5 bases, with 16 bases spanning the gap. Germline V lookup: CDR1 SGHTA, CDR2 FQGNSA.

The chain has TRBV10-3 and TRBJ2-7, with D hard to call. V lost 10 bases and J lost 3, with 16 bases in between. From germline, CDR1 is ENHRY and CDR2 SYGVKD. The CDR3 is made up of 13 amino acids. The CDR3 loop reads CATGTHNDYEQYF. Here the CDR3 DNA reads TGTGCCACCGGAACCCACAATGACTACGAGCAGTACTTC.

The chain joins TRBV18 to TRBJ1-1; D unclear. The CDR3 totals 14 residues. Germline CDR1 is KGHSH and CDR2 is LQKENI. V was trimmed by 3 bases and J by 0 bases, leaving 8 bases between them. In DNA, the CDR3 is TGTGCCAGCTCACCGATTTCACTGAACACTGAAGCTTTCTTT. The encoded protein is CASSPISLNTEAFF.

The V gene is TRBV7-2, the J gene TRBJ2-5; D uncertain. V dropped 0 bases and J dropped 4 bases, with 6 bases sitting between them. This CDR3 has 13 amino acids. Germline V gene lookup returns CDR1 SGHTA and CDR2 FQGNSA. The CDR3 DNA reads TGTGCCAGCAGCTTAGCCCCCCGAGAGACCCAGTACTTC. This encodes CASSLAPRETQYF.

The chain carries TRBV10-1 and TRBJ1-4; D may be TRBD1 (5 bases). Germline V gives CDR1 WNHNN, CDR2 SYGVQD (reference sequence). This CDR3 contains 17 residues. Trimming removed 0 bases at V and 4 bases at J, with 15 bases between. The CDR3: CASSESGLLRVNEKLFF. The CDR3 DNA reads as TGCGCCAGCAGTGAGTCGGGGCTGCTGCGGGTTAATGAAAAACTGTTTTTT.

The rearrangement links TRBV29-1 to TRBJ1-2; D is possibly TRBD1 (5 bases). V was shortened by 6 bases and J by 6 bases, with 8 bases between the two germline ends. Germline CDR1 SQVTM, CDR2 ANQGSEA. This CDR3 is 10 amino acids long. DNA of the CDR3: TGCAGCGTGGGGGTGGATGGCTACACCTTC. This gives the protein CSVGVDGYTF.

The chain recombines TRBV19 with TRBJ1-2, with D possibly matching TRBD1 (5 bases). V was pared by 0 bases and J by 4 bases, with 6 bases between. The germline gives CDR1 LNHDA, CDR2 SQIVND (reference sequence). The CDR3 spans 13 residues. DNA for the CDR3: TGTGCCAGTAGTATAGAAGGGGTCTATGGCTACACCTTC. Its translation: CASSIEGVYGYTF.